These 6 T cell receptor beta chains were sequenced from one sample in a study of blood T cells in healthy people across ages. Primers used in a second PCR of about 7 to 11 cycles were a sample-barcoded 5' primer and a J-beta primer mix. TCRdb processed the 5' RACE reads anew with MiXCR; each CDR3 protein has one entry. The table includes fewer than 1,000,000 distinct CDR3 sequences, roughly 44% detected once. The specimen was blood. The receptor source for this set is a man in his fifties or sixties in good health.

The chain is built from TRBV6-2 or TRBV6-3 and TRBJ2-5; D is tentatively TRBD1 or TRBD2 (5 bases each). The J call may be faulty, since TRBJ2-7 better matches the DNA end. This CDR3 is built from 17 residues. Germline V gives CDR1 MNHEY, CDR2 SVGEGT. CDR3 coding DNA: TGTGCCAGCAGAACCGAACCCCGGGACCGCGACTCCTACGAGCAGTACTTC. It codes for CASRTEPRDRDSYEQYF.

The CDR3: CASSHPGTGDYTF. CDR3 in DNA: TGTGCCAGCAGCCACCCCGGGACAGGAGACTACACCTTC. The genes are TRBV11-2 and TRBJ1-2; 8 bases are shared with TRBD1. This CDR3 comprises 13 residues. CDR1 and CDR2 from the germline V gene are SGHAT and FQNNGV. After removal of 5 bases from V and 10 bases from J, the junction contained 9 bases not matched to a gene. Full variable domain (missing parts from reference TRBV11-2 and TRBJ1-2): EAGVAQSPRYKIIEKRQSVAFWCNPISGHATLYWYQQILGQGPKLLIQFQNNGVVDDSQLPKDRFSAERLKGVDSTLKIQPAKLEDSAVYLCASSHPGTGDYTFGSGTRLTVV.

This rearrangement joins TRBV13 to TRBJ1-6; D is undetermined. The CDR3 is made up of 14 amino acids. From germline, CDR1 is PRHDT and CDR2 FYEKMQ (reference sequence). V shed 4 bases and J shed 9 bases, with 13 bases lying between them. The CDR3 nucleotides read TGTGCCAGCAGCTCCGGTGACGGGAGTTCACCCCTCCACTTT. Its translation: CASSSGDGSSPLHF. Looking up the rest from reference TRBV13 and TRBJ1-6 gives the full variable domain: AAGVIQSPRHLIKEKRETATLKCYPIPRHDTVYWYQQGPGQDPQFLISFYEKMQSDKGSIPDRFSAQQFSDYHSELNMSSLELGDSALYFCASSSGDGSSPLHFGNGTRLTVT.

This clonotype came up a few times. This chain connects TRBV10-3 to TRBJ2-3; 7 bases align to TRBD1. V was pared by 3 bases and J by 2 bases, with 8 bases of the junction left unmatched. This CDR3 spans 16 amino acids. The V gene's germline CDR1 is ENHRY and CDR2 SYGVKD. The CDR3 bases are TGTGCCATCAGTGAAGTCCCCACAGGGGTCACAGATACGCAGTATTTT. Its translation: CAISEVPTGVTDTQYF.

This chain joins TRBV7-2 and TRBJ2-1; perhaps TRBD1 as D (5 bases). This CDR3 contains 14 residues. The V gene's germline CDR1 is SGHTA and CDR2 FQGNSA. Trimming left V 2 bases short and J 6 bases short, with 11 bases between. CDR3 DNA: TGTGCCAGCAGCTTAAGACAGCCCCTCAATGAGCAGTTCTTC. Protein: CASSLRQPLNEQFF.

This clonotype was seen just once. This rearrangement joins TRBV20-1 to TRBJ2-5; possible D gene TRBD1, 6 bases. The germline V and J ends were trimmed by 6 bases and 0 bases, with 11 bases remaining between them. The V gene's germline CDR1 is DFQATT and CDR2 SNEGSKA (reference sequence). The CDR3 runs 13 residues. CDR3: CSALQGNQETQYF. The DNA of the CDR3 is TGCAGTGCGCTTCAGGGGAACCAAGAGACCCAGTACTTC.